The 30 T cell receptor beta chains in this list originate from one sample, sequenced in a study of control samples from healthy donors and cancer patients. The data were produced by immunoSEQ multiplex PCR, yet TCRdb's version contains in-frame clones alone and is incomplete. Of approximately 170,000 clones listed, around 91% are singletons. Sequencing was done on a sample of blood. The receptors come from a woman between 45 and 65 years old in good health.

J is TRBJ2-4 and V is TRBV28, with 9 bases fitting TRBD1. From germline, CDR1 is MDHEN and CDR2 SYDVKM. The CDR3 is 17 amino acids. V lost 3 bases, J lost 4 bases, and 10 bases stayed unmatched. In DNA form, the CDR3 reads TGTGCCAGCAGTTTGCTGGAAGGACAGGGGTCTAAAAACATTCAGTACTTC. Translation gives CASSLLEGQGSKNIQYF. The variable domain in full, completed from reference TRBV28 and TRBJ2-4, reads DVKVTQSSRYLVKRTGEKVFLECVQDMDHENMFWYRQDPGLGLRLIYFSYDVKMKEKGDIPEGYSVSREKKERFSLILESASTNQTSMYLCASSLLEGQGSKNIQYFGAGTRLSVL.

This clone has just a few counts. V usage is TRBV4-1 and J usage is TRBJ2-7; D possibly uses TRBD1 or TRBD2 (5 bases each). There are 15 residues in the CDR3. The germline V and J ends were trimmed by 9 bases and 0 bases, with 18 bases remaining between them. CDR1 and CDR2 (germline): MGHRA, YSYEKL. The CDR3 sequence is CASRTTPGGSYEQYF. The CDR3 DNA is TGCGCCAGTAGAACAACCCCTGGGGGCTCCTACGAGCAGTACTTC.

The CDR3 bases are TGCAGTGCTAGTCGGCCAGGGGGGGGCGCGGATACGCAGTATTTT. It codes for CSASRPGGGADTQYF. The V gene is TRBV20-1, the J gene TRBJ2-3; D could derive from TRBD1 or TRBD2 (7 bases each). This CDR3 comprises 15 residues. Deletions cut 3 bases from V and 6 bases from J, with 19 bases between. Germline CDR1 DFQATT, CDR2 SNEGSKA (reference sequence).

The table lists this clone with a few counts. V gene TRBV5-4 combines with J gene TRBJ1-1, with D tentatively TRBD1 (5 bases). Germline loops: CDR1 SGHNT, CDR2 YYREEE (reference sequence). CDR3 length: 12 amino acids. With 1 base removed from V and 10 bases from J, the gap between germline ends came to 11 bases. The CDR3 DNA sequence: TGTGCCAGCAGCTTGAGTGGGGCGAGAGCTTTCTTT. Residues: CASSLSGARAFF.

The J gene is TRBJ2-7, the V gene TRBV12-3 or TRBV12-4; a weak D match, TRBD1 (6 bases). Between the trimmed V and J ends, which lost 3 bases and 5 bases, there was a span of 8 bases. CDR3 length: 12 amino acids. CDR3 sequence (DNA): TGTGCCAGCAGTTTGAAGGGGGACGAGCAGTACTTC. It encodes CASSLKGDEQYF.

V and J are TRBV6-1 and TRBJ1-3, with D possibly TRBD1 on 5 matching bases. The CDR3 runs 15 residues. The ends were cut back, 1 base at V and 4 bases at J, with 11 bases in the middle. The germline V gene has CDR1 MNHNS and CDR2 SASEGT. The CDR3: CASSEGGLRGNTIYF. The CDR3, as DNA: TGTGCCAGCAGTGAAGGGGGCTTGAGGGGAAACACCATATATTTT.

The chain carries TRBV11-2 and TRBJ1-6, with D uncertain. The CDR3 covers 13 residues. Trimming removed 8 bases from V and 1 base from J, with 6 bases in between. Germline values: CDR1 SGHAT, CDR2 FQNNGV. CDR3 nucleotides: TGTGCCAGCGGGGAATCCTATAATTCACCCCTCCACTTT. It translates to CASGESYNSPLHF.

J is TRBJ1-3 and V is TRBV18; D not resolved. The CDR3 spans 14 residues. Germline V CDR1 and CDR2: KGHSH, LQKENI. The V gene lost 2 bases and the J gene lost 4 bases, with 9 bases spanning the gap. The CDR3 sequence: CASSPGVPGNTIYF. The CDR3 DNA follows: TGTGCCAGCTCACCAGGGGTACCAGGAAACACCATATATTTT.

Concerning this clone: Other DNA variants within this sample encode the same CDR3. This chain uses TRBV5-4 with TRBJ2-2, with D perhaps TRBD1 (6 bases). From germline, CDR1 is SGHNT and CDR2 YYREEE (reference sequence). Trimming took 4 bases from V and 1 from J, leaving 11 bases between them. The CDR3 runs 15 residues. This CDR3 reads CASSLDRQNTGELFF. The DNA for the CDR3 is TGTGCCAGCAGCCTAGACAGGCAGAACACCGGGGAGCTGTTTTTT.

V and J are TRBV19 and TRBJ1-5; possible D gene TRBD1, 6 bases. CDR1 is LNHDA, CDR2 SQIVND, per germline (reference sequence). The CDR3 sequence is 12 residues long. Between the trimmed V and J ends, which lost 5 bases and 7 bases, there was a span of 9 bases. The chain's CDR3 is CASSHREQPQHF. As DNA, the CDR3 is TGTGCCAGTAGTCACAGGGAACAGCCCCAGCATTTT.

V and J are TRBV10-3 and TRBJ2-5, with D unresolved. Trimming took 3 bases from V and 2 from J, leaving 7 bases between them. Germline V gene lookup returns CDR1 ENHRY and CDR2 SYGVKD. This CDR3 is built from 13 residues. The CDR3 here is CAISDQNQETQYF. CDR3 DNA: TGTGCCATCAGTGACCAAAATCAAGAGACCCAGTACTTC.

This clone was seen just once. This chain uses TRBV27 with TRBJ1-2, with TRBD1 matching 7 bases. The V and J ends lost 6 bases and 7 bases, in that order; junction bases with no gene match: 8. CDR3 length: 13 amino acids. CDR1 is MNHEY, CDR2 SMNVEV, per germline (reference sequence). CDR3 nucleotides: TGTGCCAGCAGGGTACAGGGGTTGGGTGGCTACACCTTC. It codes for CASRVQGLGGYTF.

In nucleotides, the CDR3 is TGTGCCAGCAGTTACTCCGCGGAGACCCAGTACTTC. Translating it yields CASSYSAETQYF. The V call is TRBV6-6, the J call TRBJ2-5, with D uncertain. V dropped 0 bases and J dropped 5 bases, with 4 bases sitting between them. CDR1 is MNHNY and CDR2 is SVGAGI in the germline V gene (reference sequence). The CDR3 has 12 amino acids.

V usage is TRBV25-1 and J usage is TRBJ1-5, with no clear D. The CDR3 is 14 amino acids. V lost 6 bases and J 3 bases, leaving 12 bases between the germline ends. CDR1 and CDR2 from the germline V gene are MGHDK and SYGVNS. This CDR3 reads CASSRPEPNQPQHF. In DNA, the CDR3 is TGTGCCAGCAGCCGACCCGAGCCCAATCAGCCCCAGCATTTT.

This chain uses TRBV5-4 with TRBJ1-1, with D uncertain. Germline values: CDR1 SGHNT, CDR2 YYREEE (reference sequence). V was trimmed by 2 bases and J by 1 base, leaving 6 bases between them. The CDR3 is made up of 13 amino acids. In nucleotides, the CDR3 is TGTGCCAGCAGCTTCCCCCAGAACACTGAAGCTTTCTTT. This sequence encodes CASSFPQNTEAFF.

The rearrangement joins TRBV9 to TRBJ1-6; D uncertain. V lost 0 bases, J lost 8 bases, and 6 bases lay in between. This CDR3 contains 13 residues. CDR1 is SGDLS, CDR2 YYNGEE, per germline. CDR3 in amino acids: CASSVVRDSPLHF. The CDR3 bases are TGTGCCAGCAGCGTAGTAAGAGATTCACCCCTCCACTTT.

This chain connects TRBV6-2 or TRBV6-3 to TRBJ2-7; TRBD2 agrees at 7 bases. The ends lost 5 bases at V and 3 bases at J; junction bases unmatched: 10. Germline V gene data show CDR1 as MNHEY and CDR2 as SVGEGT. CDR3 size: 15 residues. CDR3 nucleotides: TGTGCCAGCAGTATCGCTGGACTAGTGTTCTACGAGCAGTACTTC. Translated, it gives CASSIAGLVFYEQYF.

The CDR3 loop is CASSQGAQGGEQYF. The CDR3 DNA is TGCGCCAGCAGCCAAGGGGCACAGGGTGGCGAGCAGTACTTC. The chain has TRBV4-3 and TRBJ2-7; D perhaps matches TRBD1 (6 bases). V lost 1 base to trimming and J lost 6 bases, with 13 bases between them. This CDR3 contains 14 residues. Germline CDR1 is LGHNA and CDR2 is YSLEER.

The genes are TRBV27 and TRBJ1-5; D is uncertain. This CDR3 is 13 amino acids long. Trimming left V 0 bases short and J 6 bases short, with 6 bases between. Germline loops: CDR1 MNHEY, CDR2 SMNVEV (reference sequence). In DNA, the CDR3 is TGTGCCAGCAGTTTATCGGCCGGTCAGCCCCAGCATTTT. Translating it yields CASSLSAGQPQHF.

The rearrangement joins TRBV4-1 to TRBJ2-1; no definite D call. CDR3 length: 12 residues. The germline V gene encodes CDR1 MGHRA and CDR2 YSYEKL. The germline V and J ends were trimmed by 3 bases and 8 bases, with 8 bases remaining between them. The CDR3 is CASSQNDYEQFF. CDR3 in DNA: TGCGCCAGCAGCCAGAACGACTATGAGCAGTTCTTC.

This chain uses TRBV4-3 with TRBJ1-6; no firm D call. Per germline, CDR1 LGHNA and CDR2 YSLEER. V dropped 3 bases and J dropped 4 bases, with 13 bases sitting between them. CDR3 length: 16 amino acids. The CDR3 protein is CASSQEGHTYNSPLHF. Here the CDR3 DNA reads TGCGCCAGCAGCCAGGAGGGCCATACTTATAATTCACCCCTCCACTTT.

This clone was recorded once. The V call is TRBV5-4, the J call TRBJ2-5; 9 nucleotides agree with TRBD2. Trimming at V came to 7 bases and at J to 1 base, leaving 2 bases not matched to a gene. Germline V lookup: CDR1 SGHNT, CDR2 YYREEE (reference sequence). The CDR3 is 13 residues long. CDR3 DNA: TGTGCCAGCGCTAGCGGGGCCCAAGAGACCCAGTACTTC. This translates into CASASGAQETQYF.

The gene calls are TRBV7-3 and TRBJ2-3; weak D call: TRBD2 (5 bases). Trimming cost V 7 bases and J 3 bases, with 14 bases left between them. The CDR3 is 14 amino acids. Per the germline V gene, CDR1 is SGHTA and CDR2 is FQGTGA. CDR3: CASKIGLTTDTQYF. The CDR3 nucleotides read TGTGCCAGCAAGATTGGACTCACAACAGATACGCAGTATTTT.

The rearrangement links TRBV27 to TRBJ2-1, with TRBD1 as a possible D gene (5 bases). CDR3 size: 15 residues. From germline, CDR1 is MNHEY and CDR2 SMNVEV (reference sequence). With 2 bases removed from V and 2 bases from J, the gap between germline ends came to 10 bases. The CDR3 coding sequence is TGTGCCAGCAGTTTAGCAGGGAATACCTACAATGAGCAGTTCTTC. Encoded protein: CASSLAGNTYNEQFF.

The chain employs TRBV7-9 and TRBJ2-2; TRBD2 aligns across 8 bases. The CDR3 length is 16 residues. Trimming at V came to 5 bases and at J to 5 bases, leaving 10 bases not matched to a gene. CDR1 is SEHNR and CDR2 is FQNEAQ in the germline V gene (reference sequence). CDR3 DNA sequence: TGTGCCAGCAGCCCGCCGGGACTAGAGGCGACCGGGGAGCTGTTTTTT. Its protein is CASSPPGLEATGELFF.

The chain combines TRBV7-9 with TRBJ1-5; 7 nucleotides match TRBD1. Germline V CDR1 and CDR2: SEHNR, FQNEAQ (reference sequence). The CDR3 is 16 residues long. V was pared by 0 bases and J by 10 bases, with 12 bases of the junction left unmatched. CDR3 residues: CASSLADRALISPQHF. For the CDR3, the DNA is TGTGCCAGCAGCTTAGCAGACAGGGCTTTAATCAGCCCCCAGCATTTT.

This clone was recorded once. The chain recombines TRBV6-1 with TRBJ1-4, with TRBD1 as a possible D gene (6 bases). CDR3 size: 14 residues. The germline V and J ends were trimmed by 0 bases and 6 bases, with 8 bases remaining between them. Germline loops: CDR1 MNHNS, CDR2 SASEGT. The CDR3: CASSEAGADEKLFF. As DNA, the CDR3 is TGTGCCAGCAGTGAAGCGGGGGCGGATGAAAAACTGTTTTTT.

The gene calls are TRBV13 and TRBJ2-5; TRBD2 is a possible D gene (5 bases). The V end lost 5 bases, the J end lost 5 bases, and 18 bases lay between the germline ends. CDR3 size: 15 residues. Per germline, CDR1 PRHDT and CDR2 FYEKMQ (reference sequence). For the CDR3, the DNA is TGTGCCAGCAGCGCCTGGACCGGACTTAGGGAGACCCAGTACTTC. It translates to CASSAWTGLRETQYF. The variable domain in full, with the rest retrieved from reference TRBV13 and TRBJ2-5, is AAGVIQSPRHLIKEKRETATLKCYPIPRHDTVYWYQQGPGQDPQFLISFYEKMQSDKGSIPDRFSAQQFSDYHSELNMSSLELGDSALYFCASSAWTGLRETQYFGPGTRLLVL.

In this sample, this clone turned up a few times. CDR3 sequence (DNA): TGTGCCCACCTAGCGGGGGCGGGGAATGAGCAGTTCTTC. Its translation is CAHLAGAGNEQFF. The chain is built from TRBV7-9 and TRBJ2-1, with 10 positions matching TRBD2. Trimming cost V 11 bases and J 7 bases; bases outside gene matches: 8. From germline, CDR1 is SEHNR and CDR2 FQNEAQ (reference sequence). The length of the CDR3 is 13 residues.

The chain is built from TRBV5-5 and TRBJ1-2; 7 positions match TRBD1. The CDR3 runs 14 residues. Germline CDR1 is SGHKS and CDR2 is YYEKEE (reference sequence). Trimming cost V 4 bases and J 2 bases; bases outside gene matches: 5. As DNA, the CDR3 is TGTGCCAGCAGCCTGGGACAGCTGAACTATGGCTACACCTTC. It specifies CASSLGQLNYGYTF.